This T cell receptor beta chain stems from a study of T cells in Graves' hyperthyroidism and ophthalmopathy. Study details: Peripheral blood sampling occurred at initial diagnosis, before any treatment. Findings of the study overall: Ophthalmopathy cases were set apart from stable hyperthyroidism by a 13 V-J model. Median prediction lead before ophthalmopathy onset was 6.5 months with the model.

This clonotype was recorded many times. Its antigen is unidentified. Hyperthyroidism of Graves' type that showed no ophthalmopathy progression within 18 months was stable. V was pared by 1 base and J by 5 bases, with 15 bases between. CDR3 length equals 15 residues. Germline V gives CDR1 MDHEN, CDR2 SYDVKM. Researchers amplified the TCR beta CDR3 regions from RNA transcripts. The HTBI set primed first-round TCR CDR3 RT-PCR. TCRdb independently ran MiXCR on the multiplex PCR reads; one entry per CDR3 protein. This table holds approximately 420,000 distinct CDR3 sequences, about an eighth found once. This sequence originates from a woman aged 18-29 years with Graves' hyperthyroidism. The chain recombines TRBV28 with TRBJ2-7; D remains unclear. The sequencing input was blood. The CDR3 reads CASSLLSGDPNEQYF. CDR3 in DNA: TGTGCCAGCAGTTTATTGAGTGGCGACCCTAACGAGCAGTACTTC.